This T cell receptor (beta chain) comes out of a study of cytomegalovirus exposure and HLA in healthy donors. This clone was found a few times. Its antigen is as yet unknown. Whole-study results and caveats: In an earlier analysis, most TCR beta V segments were productive about 87% or about 30% of the time. Some V segments, TRBV6-2 and TRBV6-3 among them, were indistinguishable and were therefore excluded.

PCR involved 60 Vbeta and 13 Jbeta primers. The data were produced by immunoSEQ multiplex PCR, yet TCRdb's version contains in-frame clones alone and is incomplete. There are approximately 140,000 clones in the sample; around 84% occur only once, and 2.7% lies in the top ten. From germline, CDR1 is SGHRS and CDR2 YFSETQ. Trimming left V 0 bases short and J 2 bases short, with 7 bases between. This CDR3 region has 14 residues. Specimen: PBMCs. The clonotype was recovered from a man aged 50-60 years in good health and CMV-seronegative. V usage is TRBV5-1 and J usage is TRBJ2-3; D is unresolved. This chain's CDR3 is CASSLARVTDTQYF. CDR3 bases: TGCGCCAGCAGCTTGGCCCGGGTCACAGATACGCAGTATTTT.